One sample yielded the 27 T cell receptor beta chains listed below, sequenced in a study of blood T cell repertoires in COVID-19. Method: immunoSEQ multiplex PCR; TCRdb's copy keeps in-frame clones and lacks some. The data hold 350,000 to 400,000 clones, with around 89% observed a single time. The sample was peripheral blood. All receptors derive from a man between 18 and 35 years old with active or convalescent COVID-19.

J is TRBJ1-4 and V is TRBV6-6; 9 nucleotides line up with TRBD1. The CDR3 runs 16 residues. Germline V lookup: CDR1 MNHNY, CDR2 SVGAGI (reference sequence). J lost 2 bases, V lost 6 bases, and 7 bases had no gene match. CDR3 bases: TGTGCCAGCAGCACCGGGACAGGGTTCACTAATGAAAAACTGTTTTTT. Its translation is CASSTGTGFTNEKLFF.

This clone appeared once. V and J are TRBV6-5 and TRBJ1-1; 8 bases map to TRBD1. V lost 2 bases and J lost 6; bases outside the gene matches: 5. This CDR3 spans 14 amino acids. Germline CDR1 reads MNHEY; CDR2 reads SVGAGI. The CDR3 sequence: CASSYLGTGSEAFF. CDR3 DNA sequence: TGTGCCAGCAGTTACCTGGGGACAGGCTCTGAAGCTTTCTTT.

The CDR3 reads CASSLRGVTGELFF. Here the CDR3 DNA reads TGTGCCAGCAGTTTACGGGGGGTCACCGGGGAGCTGTTTTTT. The chain recombines TRBV28 with TRBJ2-2; 7 positions agree with TRBD2. With 2 bases clipped from V and 4 bases from J, the junction kept 1 base outside the gene matches. Looked up from germline, CDR1 is MDHEN and CDR2 is SYDVKM. This CDR3 has 14 residues.

This sequence joins TRBV19 and TRBJ1-5; TRBD1 is a possible D gene (5 bases). The CDR3 sequence is 14 residues long. The ends were cut back, 7 bases at V and 2 bases at J, with 12 bases in the middle. Germline lookup yields CDR1 LNHDA and CDR2 SQIVND (reference sequence). The CDR3 sequence: CASTKGSGNQPQHF. The CDR3 DNA follows: TGTGCCAGTACGAAGGGGTCGGGCAATCAGCCCCAGCATTTT.

The chain combines TRBV3-1 (or the pseudogene TRBV3-2) with TRBJ2-7, with no clear D. Trimming took off 3 bases at V and 2 bases at J, with 5 bases between the two ends. The germline gives CDR1 LGHDT, CDR2 YNNKEL (reference sequence). This CDR3 has 12 residues. The CDR3 nucleotides are TGTGCCAGCAGCCATGGAGCCTACGAGCAGTACTTC. It translates to CASSHGAYEQYF.

The V call is TRBV4-3, the J call TRBJ2-7; 10 bases align to TRBD1. In germline, CDR1 is LGHNA, CDR2 YSLEER. V gave up 0 bases and J gave up 5 bases; unmatched junction bases: 10. This CDR3 is built from 17 residues. CDR3 bases: TGCGCCAGCAGCCAAGAATACGTGAGACAGGGGGCCCACGAGCAGTACTTC. This gives the protein CASSQEYVRQGAHEQYF.

Comment on this clone: The junction and the germline gene differ at one end; a read error may be behind it. The gene calls are TRBV19 and TRBJ1-4; D might be TRBD1 (6 bases). Germline values: CDR1 LNHDA, CDR2 SQIVND (reference sequence). The CDR3 loop spans 14 amino acids. CDR3 region: CASSRGATSEKLFF. As DNA, the CDR3 is TGTGCCAGTAGTCGGGGGGCTACTAGTGAAAAACTGTTTTTT.

This sequence joins TRBV29-1 and TRBJ2-7, with D hard to call. Trimming left V 4 bases short and J 1 base short, with 11 bases between. The CDR3 is made up of 13 amino acids. Germline CDR1 is SQVTM and CDR2 is ANQGSEA. Here the CDR3 DNA reads TGCAGCGTTGTCAGGATTTCTTCCTACGAGCAGTACTTC. Amino acids: CSVVRISSYEQYF.

J is TRBJ2-7 and V is TRBV28; 8 bases map to TRBD2. Losses at the gene ends were 8 bases for V and 1 base for J; bases not matched to a gene: 4. This CDR3 is built from 13 residues. Germline loops: CDR1 MDHEN, CDR2 SYDVKM. DNA of the CDR3: TGTGCCAGCGTATTAGCGGGGTCCTACGAGCAGTACTTC. This gives the protein CASVLAGSYEQYF.

The chain carries TRBV7-6 and TRBJ1-3; a weak D match, TRBD1 (5 bases). CDR1 and CDR2 from the germline V gene are SGHVS and FNYEAQ. Deletions cut 2 bases from V and 0 bases from J, with 11 bases between. The CDR3 loop spans 16 amino acids. CDR3: CASSLYRTDSGNTIYF. As DNA, the CDR3 is TGTGCCAGCAGCTTATACAGGACCGACTCTGGAAACACCATATATTTT. The full variable domain, rest sourced from reference TRBV7-6 and TRBJ1-3, is GAGVSQSPRYKVTKRGQDVALRCDPISGHVSLYWYRQALGQGPEFLTYFNYEAQQDKSGLPNDRFSAERPEGSISTLTIQRTEQRDSAMYRCASSLYRTDSGNTIYFGEGSWLTVV.

This clone appeared once. The chain carries TRBV9 and TRBJ1-2; no clear D. Germline V lookup: CDR1 SGDLS, CDR2 YYNGEE. This CDR3 is 14 amino acids long. Trimming shortened V by 4 bases and J by 4 bases, and 14 bases separated the two germline ends. CDR3 in DNA: TGTGCCAGCAGCTATCTCGAATCCGGCTATGGCTACACCTTC. Its translation: CASSYLESGYGYTF.

The chain employs TRBV7-9 and TRBJ1-4; TRBD1 is a possible D gene (6 bases). The CDR3 is 17 amino acids. The V end was cut by 5 bases, the J end by 1 base, with 17 bases between. CDR1 is SEHNR and CDR2 is FQNEAQ in the germline V gene (reference sequence). The CDR3 here is CASSVSGWGQTNEKLFF. In nucleotides, the CDR3 is TGTGCCAGCAGCGTTAGTGGCTGGGGGCAAACTAATGAAAAACTGTTTTTT.

The gene calls are TRBV19 and TRBJ1-1, with TRBD1 as a possible D gene (5 bases). The germline V gene encodes CDR1 LNHDA and CDR2 SQIVND (reference sequence). The CDR3 sequence is 12 residues long. V lost 5 bases and J 6 bases, leaving 10 bases between the germline ends. DNA for the CDR3: TGTGCCAGTAGTCAGCGGGGGGCTGAAGCTTTCTTT. This gives the protein CASSQRGAEAFF.

V and J are TRBV19 and TRBJ2-7; D perhaps matches TRBD2 (6 bases). Trimming removed 5 bases at V and 7 bases at J, with 12 bases between. CDR3 length: 12 amino acids. CDR1 and CDR2 from the germline V gene are LNHDA and SQIVND (reference sequence). CDR3 region: CASSPGGAEQYF. CDR3 nucleotides: TGTGCCAGTAGTCCGGGCGGGGCAGAGCAGTACTTC.

The chain uses TRBV14 and TRBJ2-3, with D tentatively TRBD1 (6 bases). The germline V gene encodes CDR1 SGHDN and CDR2 FVKESK. This CDR3 is built from 16 residues. With 1 base removed from V and 2 bases from J, the gap between germline ends came to 13 bases. The DNA of the CDR3 is TGTGCCAGCAGCCAAGTGTACAGGGCCCCCACAGATACGCAGTATTTT. This codes for CASSQVYRAPTDTQYF.

V gene TRBV29-1 combines with J gene TRBJ1-1; D remains unclear. Trimming removed 2 bases from V and 7 bases from J, with 20 bases in between. CDR3 length equals 15 residues. Per germline, CDR1 SQVTM and CDR2 ANQGSEA. Written as DNA, the CDR3 is TGCAGCGTTGAACATGGCTATCGAGGGCTCAATGAAGCTTTCTTT. Amino acid sequence: CSVEHGYRGLNEAFF.

The gene calls are TRBV27 and TRBJ2-5; TRBD2 agrees at 10 bases. After removal of 9 bases from V and 1 base from J, the junction contained 2 bases not matched to a gene. This CDR3 is 13 amino acids long. Germline V gene lookup returns CDR1 MNHEY and CDR2 SMNVEV (reference sequence). The CDR3 bases are TGTGCCAGGACTAGCGGGTTCCAAGAGACCCAGTACTTC. Residues: CARTSGFQETQYF.

This rearrangement joins TRBV28 to TRBJ1-5; 9 bases map to TRBD1. V was clipped by 6 bases and J by 6 bases; unmatched bases: 9. This CDR3 contains 15 residues. In germline, CDR1 is MDHEN, CDR2 SYDVKM. As DNA, the CDR3 is TGTGCCAGCAGAGTGGACAGGGGCGCTTTTCAGCCCCAGCATTTT. Protein sequence: CASRVDRGAFQPQHF. The full variable domain, its missing parts supplied by reference TRBV28 and TRBJ1-5, is DVKVTQSSRYLVKRTGEKVFLECVQDMDHENMFWYRQDPGLGLRLIYFSYDVKMKEKGDIPEGYSVSREKKERFSLILESASTNQTSMYLCASRVDRGAFQPQHFGDGTRLSIL.

The chain uses TRBV12-3 or TRBV12-4 and TRBJ2-2; a possible D gene is TRBD2 (5 bases). Between the trimmed V and J ends, which lost 11 bases and 2 bases, there was a span of 12 bases. The CDR3 spans 13 residues. The CDR3 region has the DNA TGTGCCGGGAGTTTCTTCAACACCGGGGAGCTGTTTTTT. Encoded protein: CAGSFFNTGELFF.

The chain joins TRBV2 to TRBJ1-1; possibly TRBD1 for D (5 bases). The V end was cut by 7 bases, the J end by 8 bases, with 11 bases between. This CDR3 has 11 residues. Germline V gives CDR1 SNHLY, CDR2 FYNNEI. The DNA of the CDR3 is TGTGCCAGCACTTCGGAGGGGGAAGCTTTCTTT. Its translation is CASTSEGEAFF.

This clone was counted only a few times. The chain is built from TRBV29-1 and TRBJ1-3; weak D call: TRBD1 (5 bases). Germline CDR1 is SQVTM and CDR2 is ANQGSEA. The CDR3 length is 14 residues. With 4 bases removed from V and 9 bases from J, the gap between germline ends came to 19 bases. The CDR3 region is CSVVQGSTLGTIYF. The CDR3 DNA is TGCAGCGTTGTTCAGGGATCTACCCTCGGCACCATATATTTT.

This clone was counted once. Different DNA sequences within this sample yield the same CDR3. This chain connects TRBV9 to TRBJ2-2; TRBD1 matches at 7 bases. Germline CDR1 reads SGDLS; CDR2 reads YYNGEE. There are 15 residues in the CDR3. V gave up 2 bases and J gave up 1 base; unmatched junction bases: 2. The CDR3 region is CASSVRDRNTGELFF. In DNA, the CDR3 is TGTGCCAGCAGCGTCCGGGACAGGAACACCGGGGAGCTGTTTTTT. Filled out from reference TRBV9 and TRBJ2-2, the complete variable domain reads DSGVTQTPKHLITATGQRVTLRCSPRSGDLSVYWYQQSLDQGLQFLIQYYNGEERAKGNILERFSAQQFPDLHSELNLSSLELGDSALYFCASSVRDRNTGELFFGEGSRLTVL.

Points on this clone: Sequence at one end of the junction differs from germline and may be a read error. The chain employs TRBV6-2 or TRBV6-3 and TRBJ2-3; D gene ambiguous. From germline, CDR1 is MNHEY and CDR2 SVGEGT. The CDR3 is made up of 13 amino acids. For the CDR3, the DNA is TGTGCCAGCAGTTCCCAGAGTAGCAGCCCCATCCGTTTT. Translation gives CASSSQSSSPIRF.

This sequence joins TRBV10-3 and TRBJ2-2, with TRBD1 as a possible D gene (5 bases). This CDR3 spans 13 amino acids. The germline V gene encodes CDR1 ENHRY and CDR2 SYGVKD. The ends were cut back, 8 bases at V and 8 bases at J, with 15 bases in the middle. CDR3 nucleotide sequence: TGTGCCATCCAGGGCCTGACCACGGGGGAGCTGTTTTTT. Translation: CAIQGLTTGELFF.

This clone was detected a few times. The chain has TRBV4-2 and TRBJ1-4; a possible D gene is TRBD1 (5 bases). Germline-derived CDR1 and CDR2 are LGHNA and YNFKEQ. V was clipped by 2 bases and J by 4 bases, with 8 bases between them. CDR3 size: 14 residues. CDR3 loop: CASSQRRGNEKLFF. CDR3 nucleotide sequence: TGTGCCAGCAGCCAACGAAGGGGTAATGAAAAACTGTTTTTT.

The rearrangement links TRBV24-1 to TRBJ2-3, with 7 bases fitting TRBD1. Losses at the gene ends were 1 base for V and 4 bases for J; bases not matched to a gene: 1. CDR1 KGHDR and CDR2 SFDVKD come from the germline V gene. This CDR3 has 14 amino acids. CDR3 coding DNA: TGTGCCACCAGTGATTTACAGGGGTCAGATACGCAGTATTTT. Amino acids: CATSDLQGSDTQYF.

Concerning this clone: This sample includes further DNA sequences coding for the same CDR3. The gene calls are TRBV6-5 and TRBJ2-2; 8 positions match TRBD1. Germline assignment: CDR1 MNHEY and CDR2 SVGAGI. This CDR3 is built from 15 residues. The trim removed 6 bases at V and 2 bases at J, leaving 5 bases unmatched. CDR3 sequence: CASSLTGGNTGELFF. In nucleotides, the CDR3 is TGTGCCAGCAGCTTAACAGGGGGAAACACCGGGGAGCTGTTTTTT.